This TCR beta chain was obtained from a study of blood T cell repertoires in COVID-19. For the study at large: There were acute and convalescent COVID-19 samples, and they came from the United States, Italy and Spain. PBMCs, B-cell-depleted T cells, or T cells provided the cDNA or gDNA that made up the material.

Per the authors' pipeline: By means of reference gene primer amplification, nucleated cell counts were estimated. Assay: immunoSEQ multiplex PCR; the TCRdb copy retains only in-frame clones and omits some. Clone size and V and J calls were adopted from that table, with D and trimming inferred from the DNA. The sample shows about 220,000 clones, more than 65% of them seen only once. Trimming cost V 1 base and J 7 bases, with 10 bases left between them. Germline CDR1 is SEHNR and CDR2 is FQNEAQ (reference sequence). The CDR3 runs to 13 residues. The rearrangement uses TRBV7-9 and TRBJ1-1; the D is unclear. Sequencing was performed on peripheral blood. This receptor was identified in a middle-aged man who had recovered from COVID-19. The CDR3 spells CASSLGLLDEAFF. The CDR3 DNA sequence: TGTGCCAGCAGCTTAGGACTCTTGGATGAAGCTTTCTTT.